The 21 T cell receptor beta chains in this list originate from one sample, sequenced in a study of blood T cell repertoires in COVID-19. Only in-frame clones appear in the TCRdb table, and some are missing; sequencing was by immunoSEQ multiplex PCR. The repertoire holds 200,000 to 250,000 clones, roughly 84% seen once, with about 3.9% in the top ten. The source material was peripheral blood. These receptors were obtained from an elderly woman with acute or convalescent COVID-19.

This rearrangement joins TRBV18 to TRBJ1-3; D gene unclear. Between the trimmed V and J ends, which lost 1 base and 2 bases, there was a span of 15 bases. Germline CDR1 is KGHSH and CDR2 is LQKENI. The CDR3 runs to 17 residues. The CDR3 region has the DNA TGTGCCAGCTCACCACGTCAGAATGGGCCAACTGGAAACACCATATATTTT. Protein sequence: CASSPRQNGPTGNTIYF.

This chain joins TRBV24-1 and TRBJ2-2, with a tentative D call TRBD1 (6 bases). V lost 8 bases, J lost 2 bases, and 11 bases lay in between. This CDR3 comprises 14 residues. Germline CDR1 reads KGHDR; CDR2 reads SFDVKD. CDR3 residues: CATKQGPNTGELFF. CDR3 coding DNA: TGTGCCACCAAGCAGGGGCCCAACACCGGGGAGCTGTTTTTT.

There are a few counts of this clone. The chain recombines TRBV2 with TRBJ2-5, with TRBD1 matching 10 bases. The CDR3 sequence is 13 residues long. The V gene's germline CDR1 is SNHLY and CDR2 FYNNEI. The V and J ends lost 10 bases and 1 base, in that order; junction bases with no gene match: 3. The CDR3 loop reads CATRQGAQETQYF. The CDR3 coding sequence is TGTGCCACGAGACAGGGGGCCCAAGAGACCCAGTACTTC.

This clone was detected only a few times. This chain joins TRBV6-2 or TRBV6-3 and TRBJ1-5, with a possible D match to TRBD1 (6 bases). The CDR3 runs to 15 residues. The V end lost 5 bases, the J end lost 9 bases, and 20 bases lay between the germline ends. Per the germline V gene, CDR1 is MNHEY and CDR2 is SVGEGT. CDR3 in amino acids: CASSPRDTGARPQHF. The CDR3 DNA reads TGTGCCAGCAGTCCAAGGGACACCGGGGCTCGGCCCCAGCATTTT.

The chain couples TRBV7-2 to TRBJ1-5; 8 bases map to TRBD1. The ends lost 1 base at V and 5 bases at J; junction bases unmatched: 4. The V gene's germline CDR1 is SGHTA and CDR2 FQGNSA. The CDR3 length is 15 residues. This chain's CDR3 is CASSLGRGHDQPQHF. The CDR3 nucleotides read TGTGCCAGCAGCTTAGGCAGGGGGCACGATCAGCCCCAGCATTTT.

As concerns this clone: Other nucleotide sequences from this sample produce the same CDR3. The chain employs TRBV5-1 and TRBJ2-2, with 7 nucleotides matching TRBD2. V dropped 2 bases and J dropped 1; count of bases not matched to a gene: 2. This CDR3 has 15 residues. Germline CDR1 is SGHRS and CDR2 is YFSETQ. The CDR3 coding sequence is TGCGCCAGCAGCTTACCGGGGGGGAACACCGGGGAGCTGTTTTTT. It yields the protein CASSLPGGNTGELFF.

This clone was recorded a few times. The chain combines TRBV29-1 with TRBJ1-1; TRBD1 matches 7 bases. V lost 7 bases and J lost 1; bases outside the gene matches: 9. This CDR3 has 14 amino acids. The V gene's germline CDR1 is SQVTM and CDR2 ANQGSEA. The CDR3 DNA follows: TGCAGCGCCCATCTGAGGGGGCAGAACACTGAAGCTTTCTTT. Its protein is CSAHLRGQNTEAFF.

The chain is built from TRBV3-1 (or the pseudogene TRBV3-2) and TRBJ1-1; no clear D gene. The CDR3 is made up of 14 amino acids. The germline V gene has CDR1 LGHDT and CDR2 YNNKEL (reference sequence). The ends were cut back, 4 bases at V and 0 bases at J, with 9 bases in the middle. The CDR3 coding sequence is TGTGCCAGCAGCCCGAGGAGGTTGAACACTGAAGCTTTCTTT. It specifies CASSPRRLNTEAFF.

The chain employs TRBV30 and TRBJ1-1; 8 bases are shared with TRBD1. After removal of 7 bases from V and 1 base from J, the junction contained 5 bases not matched to a gene. Germline CDR1 GTSNPN, CDR2 SVGIG (reference sequence). This CDR3 is 13 amino acids long. CDR3 DNA sequence: TGTGCCTATTCAGGGGGCTGGAACACTGAAGCTTTCTTT. It codes for CAYSGGWNTEAFF.

This clone was detected only a few times. This chain uses TRBV27 with TRBJ1-2, with D possibly matching TRBD1 (6 bases). Trimming cost V 2 bases and J 4 bases, with 17 bases left between them. Germline-derived CDR1 and CDR2 are MNHEY and SMNVEV (reference sequence). The CDR3 runs 16 residues. CDR3: CASSLISPGGSYGYTF. The CDR3 nucleotides are TGTGCCAGCAGTTTAATCAGCCCTGGGGGCTCCTATGGCTACACCTTC.

This clone was recorded once. The V gene is TRBV9, the J gene TRBJ2-7, with D possibly being TRBD1 (5 bases). V was cut by 4 bases and J by 1 base, with 21 bases left in between. The CDR3 consists of 17 residues. Germline V lookup: CDR1 SGDLS, CDR2 YYNGEE. The CDR3 DNA sequence: TGTGCCAGCAGCCCCCAGGCGGCAGGGTTTTTTTCCTACGAGCAGTACTTC. This encodes CASSPQAAGFFSYEQYF.

This chain uses TRBV5-4 with TRBJ1-6, with 9 nucleotides matching TRBD1. Germline CDR1 and CDR2: SGHNT and YYREEE (reference sequence). After removal of 0 bases from V and 7 bases from J, the junction contained 5 bases not matched to a gene. The CDR3 runs 16 residues. The chain's CDR3 is CASSLGVDRGNSPLHF. The CDR3 nucleotides are TGTGCCAGCAGCTTGGGGGTGGACAGGGGAAATTCACCCCTCCACTTT.

V is TRBV3-1 (or the pseudogene TRBV3-2) and J is TRBJ2-1, with D tentatively TRBD2 (6 bases). The CDR3 consists of 15 residues. From germline, CDR1 is LGHDT and CDR2 YNNKEL (reference sequence). V was pared by 5 bases and J by 2 bases, with 13 bases between. CDR3 sequence: CASSSRGETYNEQFF. As DNA, the CDR3 is TGTGCCAGCAGCTCCCGCGGGGAAACCTACAATGAGCAGTTCTTC.

This chain links TRBV19 with TRBJ1-1, with D possibly matching TRBD1 (5 bases). Trimming shortened V by 7 bases and J by 6 bases, and 18 bases separated the two germline ends. This CDR3 contains 14 residues. Germline V gene sequence: CDR1 LNHDA, CDR2 SQIVND (reference sequence). The CDR3 nucleotides read TGTGCCAGTACACCCGCCTGGGGCAGGGCTGAAGCTTTCTTT. This codes for CASTPAWGRAEAFF.

The rearrangement joins TRBV28 to TRBJ2-2, with a tentative D call TRBD2 (5 bases). This CDR3 region has 14 residues. Germline V lookup: CDR1 MDHEN, CDR2 SYDVKM. The V gene lost 3 bases and the J gene lost 7 bases, with 12 bases spanning the gap. CDR3 protein: CASSFRGLVGELFF. In nucleotides, the CDR3 is TGTGCCAGCAGTTTTCGGGGTCTCGTCGGGGAGCTGTTTTTT.

This clone was recorded a few times. This rearrangement joins TRBV5-1 to TRBJ2-5; 7 nucleotides agree with TRBD2. Trimming at V came to 4 bases and at J to 0 bases, leaving 3 bases not matched to a gene. This CDR3 spans 14 amino acids. Germline assignment: CDR1 SGHRS and CDR2 YFSETQ. Here the CDR3 reads CASSPGLYQETQYF. In nucleotides, the CDR3 is TGCGCCAGCAGCCCGGGACTATACCAAGAGACCCAGTACTTC.

The chain is built from TRBV5-4 and TRBJ1-3; possible D gene TRBD1, 6 bases. This CDR3 is built from 16 residues. Trimming removed 0 bases from V and 4 bases from J, with 14 bases in between. Germline assignment: CDR1 SGHNT and CDR2 YYREEE (reference sequence). The DNA for the CDR3 is TGTGCCAGCAGCTTGGCCGGCAGGGGTTTCGGAAACACCATATATTTT. This codes for CASSLAGRGFGNTIYF. Full variable domain (remainder filled in from reference TRBV5-4 and TRBJ1-3): ETGVTQSPTHLIKTRGQQVTLRCSSQSGHNTVSWYQQALGQGPQFIFQYYREEENGRGNFPPRFSGLQFPNYSSELNVNALELDDSALYLCASSLAGRGFGNTIYFGEGSWLTVV.

The chain couples TRBV19 to TRBJ1-5; 7 bases fit TRBD1. The CDR3 is 18 residues long. The trim removed 4 bases at V and 1 base at J, leaving 13 bases unmatched. Germline V CDR1 and CDR2: LNHDA, SQIVND (reference sequence). The CDR3: CASSTLPGDRASNQPQHF. CDR3 coding DNA: TGTGCCAGTAGTACCCTCCCCGGGGACAGAGCCAGCAATCAGCCCCAGCATTTT.

The chain joins TRBV11-3 to TRBJ2-5; 7 bases agree with TRBD2. CDR1 and CDR2 from the germline V gene are SGHNT and YENEEA. Germline trimming cut 0 bases from V and 0 bases from J; bases unmatched to any gene: 4. The CDR3 consists of 16 residues. The CDR3 DNA reads as TGTGCCAGCAGCTTAGAGTCACTAGCGTACCAAGAGACCCAGTACTTC. The encoded protein is CASSLESLAYQETQYF.

The rearrangement uses TRBV6-6 and TRBJ1-5; no firm D call. The CDR3 is 15 residues long. Between the trimmed V and J ends, which lost 8 bases and 1 base, there was a span of 15 bases. The germline CDR1 and CDR2 sequences are MNHNY and SVGAGI (reference sequence). In DNA, the CDR3 is TGTGCCAGCGCCTTCCAGGAATTCAGCAATCAGCCCCAGCATTTT. Translation gives CASAFQEFSNQPQHF.

The gene calls are TRBV10-3 and TRBJ2-7; a possible D gene is TRBD2 (6 bases). V was cut by 6 bases and J by 2 bases, with 17 bases left in between. Germline lookup yields CDR1 ENHRY and CDR2 SYGVKD. This CDR3 is built from 15 residues. The CDR3 protein is CAIRGDGSQTYEQYF. DNA of the CDR3: TGTGCCATCAGAGGGGACGGGAGTCAAACCTACGAGCAGTACTTC.